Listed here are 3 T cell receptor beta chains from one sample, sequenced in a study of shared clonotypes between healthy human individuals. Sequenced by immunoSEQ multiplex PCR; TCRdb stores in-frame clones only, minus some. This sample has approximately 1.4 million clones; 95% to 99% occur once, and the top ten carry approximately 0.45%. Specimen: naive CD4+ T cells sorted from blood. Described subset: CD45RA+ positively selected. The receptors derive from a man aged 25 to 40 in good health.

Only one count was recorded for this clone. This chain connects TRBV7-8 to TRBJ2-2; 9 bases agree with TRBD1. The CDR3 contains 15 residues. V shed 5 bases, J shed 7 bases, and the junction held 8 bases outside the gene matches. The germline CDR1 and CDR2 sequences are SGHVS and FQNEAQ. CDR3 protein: CASSPGTGWFGELFF. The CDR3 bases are TGTGCCAGCAGCCCCGGGACAGGGTGGTTCGGGGAGCTGTTTTTT.

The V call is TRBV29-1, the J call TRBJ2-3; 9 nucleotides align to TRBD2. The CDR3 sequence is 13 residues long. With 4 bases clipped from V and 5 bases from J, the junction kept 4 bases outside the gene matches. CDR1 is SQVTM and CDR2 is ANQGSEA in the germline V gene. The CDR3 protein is CSVVSGRGDTQYF. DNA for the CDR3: TGCAGCGTTGTTAGCGGGAGAGGAGATACGCAGTATTTT.

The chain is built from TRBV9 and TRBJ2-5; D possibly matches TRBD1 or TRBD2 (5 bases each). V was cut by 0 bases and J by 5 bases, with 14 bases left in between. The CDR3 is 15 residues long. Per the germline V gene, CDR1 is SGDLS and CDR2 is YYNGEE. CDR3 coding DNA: TGTGCCAGCAGCGTAGAGGGACGGGTCAGGGAGACCCAGTACTTC. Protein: CASSVEGRVRETQYF.